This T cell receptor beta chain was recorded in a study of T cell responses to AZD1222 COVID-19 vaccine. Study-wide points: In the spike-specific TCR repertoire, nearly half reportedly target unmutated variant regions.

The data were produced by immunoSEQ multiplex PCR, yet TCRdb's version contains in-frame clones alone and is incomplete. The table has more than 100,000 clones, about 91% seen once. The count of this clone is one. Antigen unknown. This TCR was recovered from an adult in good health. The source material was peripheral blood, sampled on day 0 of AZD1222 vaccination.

This chain's CDR3 is CARGFGAGPYSNQPQHF. As DNA, the CDR3 is TGTGCCAGGGGGTTCGGGGCGGGCCCCTATAGCAATCAGCCCCAGCATTTT. The chain is built from TRBV21-1 and TRBJ1-5. TRBV21-1 corresponds to a pseudogene. CDR3 length: 17 residues.